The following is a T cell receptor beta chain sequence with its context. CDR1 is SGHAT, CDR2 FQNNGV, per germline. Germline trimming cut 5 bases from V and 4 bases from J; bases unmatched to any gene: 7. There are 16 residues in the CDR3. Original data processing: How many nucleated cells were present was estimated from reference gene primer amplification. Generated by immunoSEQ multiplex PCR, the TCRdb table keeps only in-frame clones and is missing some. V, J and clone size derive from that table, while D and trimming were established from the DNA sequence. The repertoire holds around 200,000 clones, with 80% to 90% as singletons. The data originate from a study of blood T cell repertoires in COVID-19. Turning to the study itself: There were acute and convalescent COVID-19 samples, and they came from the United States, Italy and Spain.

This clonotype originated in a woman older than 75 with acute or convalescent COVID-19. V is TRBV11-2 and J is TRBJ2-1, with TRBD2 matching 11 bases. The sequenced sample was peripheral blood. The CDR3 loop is CASSLLAGDLYNEQFF. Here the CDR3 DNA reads TGTGCCAGCAGCCTACTAGCGGGGGATTTATACAATGAGCAGTTCTTC. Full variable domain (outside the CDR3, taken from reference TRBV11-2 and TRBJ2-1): EAGVAQSPRYKIIEKRQSVAFWCNPISGHATLYWYQQILGQGPKLLIQFQNNGVVDDSQLPKDRFSAERLKGVDSTLKIQPAKLEDSAVYLCASSLLAGDLYNEQFFGPGTRLTVL.